This T cell receptor (beta chain) was identified during a study of blood T cell repertoires in COVID-19. Those enrolled, adults aged roughly 18 to 100 years, came from about two dozen US areas. Participant-given clinical history determined each cohort assignment. Sequenced by immunoSEQ multiplex PCR; TCRdb stores in-frame clones only, minus some. The data contain 380,000 or so clones, roughly 90% of them singletons. Material for sequencing was PBMCs or T cells enriched from blood (not recorded which). This receptor was identified in a woman in her thirties with acute COVID-19.

CDR3 bases: TGTGCCAGCAGTTTTTTTAGGGGAGGACAGGGAGACTACGAGCAGTACTTC. Its translation: CASSFFRGGQGDYEQYF. This rearrangement joins TRBV28 to TRBJ2-7; the match to TRBD1 covers 8 bases. There are 17 residues in the CDR3. Losses at the gene ends were 3 bases for V and 3 bases for J; bases not matched to a gene: 13. The germline V gene encodes CDR1 MDHEN and CDR2 SYDVKM.